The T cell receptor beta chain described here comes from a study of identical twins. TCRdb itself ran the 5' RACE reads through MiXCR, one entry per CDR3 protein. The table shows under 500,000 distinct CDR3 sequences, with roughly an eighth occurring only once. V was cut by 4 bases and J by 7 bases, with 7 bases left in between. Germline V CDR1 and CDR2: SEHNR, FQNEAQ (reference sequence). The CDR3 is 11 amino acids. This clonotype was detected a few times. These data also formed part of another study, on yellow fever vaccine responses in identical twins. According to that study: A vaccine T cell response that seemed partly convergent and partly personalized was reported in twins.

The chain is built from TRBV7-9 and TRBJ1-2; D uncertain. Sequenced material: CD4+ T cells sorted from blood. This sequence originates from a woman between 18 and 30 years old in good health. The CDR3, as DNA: TGTGCCAGCAGCTCGTCAACTGGCTACACCTTC. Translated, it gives CASSSSTGYTF.